The 18 T cell receptor beta chains below come from one sample, sequenced in a study of blood T cell repertoires in COVID-19. Sequencing used immunoSEQ multiplex PCR; TCRdb keeps in-frame clones, though not all of them. The sample shows 50,000 to 55,000 clones, roughly 85% of them seen only once. The sequencing sample was made of peripheral blood. Receptors originate from a man in his fifties or sixties with acute or convalescent COVID-19.

V usage is TRBV14 and J usage is TRBJ2-7; 8 nucleotides match TRBD2. From germline, CDR1 is SGHDN and CDR2 FVKESK. The ends lost 3 bases at V and 3 bases at J; junction bases unmatched: 7. The CDR3 has 15 residues. This CDR3 reads CASSQVLAGLYEQYF. CDR3 DNA: TGTGCCAGCAGCCAGGTCCTAGCGGGCCTCTACGAGCAGTACTTC.

The chain couples TRBV27 to TRBJ2-3; 7 bases are shared with TRBD2. V lost 5 bases, J lost 3 bases, and 8 bases stayed unmatched. The CDR3 length is 15 residues. The germline gives CDR1 MNHEY, CDR2 SMNVEV (reference sequence). Here the CDR3 DNA reads TGTGCCAGCAGTCACCATCCGGGGGGAACAGATACGCAGTATTTT. This codes for CASSHHPGGTDTQYF.

CDR3 DNA sequence: TGTGCCAGCAGCCTTGTAGGGGGGGGTGAGCAGTTCTTC. Encoded protein: CASSLVGGGEQFF. The chain links TRBV6-4 to TRBJ2-1; a possible D gene is TRBD2 (7 bases). CDR1 MRHNA and CDR2 SNTAGT come from the germline V gene. Trimming removed 6 bases at V and 9 bases at J, with 15 bases between. The length of the CDR3 is 13 residues.

This chain links TRBV29-1 with TRBJ1-1; a weak D match, TRBD1 (6 bases). From germline, CDR1 is SQVTM and CDR2 ANQGSEA. Trimming took off 3 bases at V and 2 bases at J, with 16 bases between the two ends. The CDR3 is made up of 15 amino acids. For the CDR3, the DNA is TGCAGCGTTGAGACACAGGGAAGGGGCAACACTGAAGCTTTCTTT. Encoded protein: CSVETQGRGNTEAFF. Using reference TRBV29-1 and TRBJ1-1 for the parts outside the CDR3, the full variable domain is SAVISQKPSRDICQRGTSLTIQCQVDSQVTMMFWYRQQPGQSLTLIATANQGSEATYESGFVIDKFPISRPNLTFSTLTVSNMSPEDSSIYLCSVETQGRGNTEAFFGQGTRLTVV.

By share, this clone counts as medium-sized (0.01 to 0.1%). The chain is built from TRBV5-1 and TRBJ1-2; tentatively, D is TRBD1 (6 bases). This CDR3 is 15 amino acids long. Trimming shortened V by 3 bases and J by 8 bases, and 20 bases separated the two germline ends. From germline, CDR1 is SGHRS and CDR2 YFSETQ. CDR3 region: CASSSDPNQGYGYTF. The CDR3, as DNA: TGCGCCAGCAGCTCCGACCCTAACCAGGGGTACGGCTACACCTTC.

The CDR3 nucleotides read TGTGCCAGCAGCTTGGGGGGAGGGGGAAGGCGCACTGGCTACACCTTC. As protein: CASSLGGGGRRTGYTF. V and J are TRBV5-4 and TRBJ1-2; TRBD1 is a possible D gene (6 bases). Germline lookup yields CDR1 SGHNT and CDR2 YYREEE (reference sequence). The ends were cut back, 0 bases at V and 7 bases at J, with 19 bases in the middle. The CDR3 loop spans 16 amino acids.

In its sample, this clone was seen a few times. This chain links TRBV7-7 with TRBJ1-3; D gene ambiguous. CDR3 length: 13 residues. Trimming left V 5 bases short and J 1 base short, with 6 bases between. Germline CDR1 SSHAT, CDR2 FNYEAQ (reference sequence). Written as DNA, the CDR3 is TGTGCCAGCAGCGGAGATTCTGGAAACACCATATATTTT. Its protein product is CASSGDSGNTIYF.

Concerning this clone itself: The same CDR3 can be traced to other DNA sequences in this sample. This rearrangement joins TRBV9 to TRBJ2-7; 12 nucleotides line up with TRBD2. The V and J ends lost 0 bases and 7 bases, in that order; junction bases with no gene match: 5. Germline V gene sequence: CDR1 SGDLS, CDR2 YYNGEE. The length of the CDR3 is 15 residues. The CDR3 sequence is CASSVGLAGVWEQYF. The CDR3 region has the DNA TGTGCCAGCAGCGTAGGACTAGCGGGAGTGTGGGAGCAGTACTTC.

The chain employs TRBV11-2 and TRBJ1-1; D call uncertain. V lost 1 base and J 1 base, leaving 10 bases between the germline ends. Germline V gene data show CDR1 as SGHAT and CDR2 as FQNNGV. This CDR3 contains 15 residues. The CDR3 nucleotides are TGTGCCAGCAGCTTAGTGGGCAGGAAGAACACTGAAGCTTTCTTT. This sequence encodes CASSLVGRKNTEAFF.

The chain joins TRBV28 to TRBJ1-1; tentatively, D is TRBD1 (6 bases). V lost 4 bases and J 4 bases, leaving 16 bases between the germline ends. This CDR3 comprises 15 residues. Germline CDR1 is MDHEN and CDR2 is SYDVKM. The CDR3 DNA reads TGTGCCAGCAGTTCGAACACCCCCAGGGGCACTGAAGCTTTCTTT. Its protein is CASSSNTPRGTEAFF.

This chain connects TRBV6-6 to TRBJ1-2; 7 nucleotides align to TRBD1. Germline V gives CDR1 MNHNY, CDR2 SVGAGI (reference sequence). The trim removed 2 bases at V and 6 bases at J, leaving 3 bases unmatched. This CDR3 is 13 amino acids long. This chain's CDR3 is CASSYQGEHGYTF. The CDR3 DNA sequence: TGTGCCAGCAGTTACCAGGGGGAGCATGGCTACACCTTC.

This clone has just one count. J is TRBJ1-6 and V is TRBV27; TRBD1 agrees at 9 bases. V shed 4 bases, J shed 9 bases, and the junction held 10 bases outside the gene matches. Germline CDR1 is MNHEY and CDR2 is SMNVEV (reference sequence). There are 16 residues in the CDR3. The chain's CDR3 is CASSSSPGQGISPLHF. CDR3 sequence (DNA): TGTGCCAGCAGTTCCTCACCGGGACAGGGTATTTCACCCCTCCACTTT.

As DNA, the CDR3 is TGTGCCAGCAGCCCCGGACAGGAATATGGCTACACCTTC. It yields the protein CASSPGQEYGYTF. V gene TRBV7-9 combines with J gene TRBJ1-2; 7 positions match TRBD1. Trimming at V came to 5 bases and at J to 5 bases, leaving 5 bases not matched to a gene. This CDR3 has 13 residues. Germline-derived CDR1 and CDR2 are SEHNR and FQNEAQ (reference sequence).

To note about this clone: This may stem from a read error, because a much larger clone lies one nucleotide away. The sample has other DNA sequences that encode this CDR3 too. The chain joins TRBV2 to TRBJ2-7; 7 bases match TRBD1. This CDR3 is built from 12 residues. Per the germline V gene, CDR1 is SNHLY and CDR2 is FYNNEI. The V segment lost 7 bases and the J segment 10 bases; nucleotides outside the gene matches: 10. The CDR3 coding sequence is TGTGCCAGCAAGGACGACAGGGACAAACAGTACTTC. It codes for CASKDDRDKQYF.

This CDR3 is CASSIDPTVEAFF. The CDR3 region has the DNA TGTGCCAGTAGTATAGATCCCACGGTGGAAGCTTTCTTT. The chain links TRBV19 to TRBJ1-1; D is unclear. The CDR3 consists of 13 residues. V gave up 0 bases and J gave up 8 bases, with 10 bases separating them. The germline V gene encodes CDR1 LNHDA and CDR2 SQIVND (reference sequence).

The V gene is TRBV10-2, the J gene TRBJ1-2; unclear D gene. V was pared by 2 bases and J by 0 bases, with 4 bases between. CDR1 is WSHSY, CDR2 SAAADI, per germline. The CDR3 spans 13 residues. The CDR3 DNA follows: TGCGCCAGCAGTGAGGACACTAACTATGGCTACACCTTC. Protein sequence: CASSEDTNYGYTF.

Judged by abundance, this clone is medium-sized. V usage is TRBV11-2 and J usage is TRBJ1-4; D is ambiguous. Deletions cut 3 bases from V and 5 bases from J, with 10 bases between. This CDR3 contains 14 residues. Germline V gene sequence: CDR1 SGHAT, CDR2 FQNNGV. The CDR3 bases are TGTGCCAGCAGCTTCCCCGGGTCGAATGAAAAACTGTTTTTT. This translates into CASSFPGSNEKLFF.

The rearrangement joins TRBV4-1 to TRBJ1-1; tentatively, D is TRBD1 (5 bases). CDR1 and CDR2 (germline): MGHRA, YSYEKL. V shed 0 bases and J shed 5 bases, with 16 bases lying between them. There are 16 residues in the CDR3. CDR3: CASSQDGSGGSTEAFF. The DNA for the CDR3 is TGCGCCAGCAGCCAAGATGGGTCGGGGGGTAGTACTGAAGCTTTCTTT.